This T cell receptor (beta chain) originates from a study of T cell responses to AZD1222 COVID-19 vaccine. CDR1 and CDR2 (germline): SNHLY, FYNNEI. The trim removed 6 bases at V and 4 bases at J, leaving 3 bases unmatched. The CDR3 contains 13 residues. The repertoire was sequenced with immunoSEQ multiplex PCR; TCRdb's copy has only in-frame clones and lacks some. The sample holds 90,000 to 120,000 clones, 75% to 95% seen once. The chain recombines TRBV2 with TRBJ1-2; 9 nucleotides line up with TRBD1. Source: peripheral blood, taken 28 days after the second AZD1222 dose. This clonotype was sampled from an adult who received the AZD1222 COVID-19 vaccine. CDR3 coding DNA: TGTGCCAGCAGAGACAGGGGGGGCTATGGCTACACCTTC. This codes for CASRDRGGYGYTF. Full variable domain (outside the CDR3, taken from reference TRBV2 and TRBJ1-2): EPEVTQTPSHQVTQMGQEVILRCVPISNHLYFYWYRQILGQKVEFLVSFYNNEISEKSEIFDDQFSVERPDGSNFTLKIRSTKLEDSAMYFCASRDRGGYGYTFGSGTRLTVV.